This TCR beta chain was identified during a study of beta chain features in type 1 diabetes. The CDR3 sequence is 13 residues long. Trimming pared 6 bases from V and 4 bases from J, leaving 10 bases between. Germline lookup yields CDR1 KGHSY and CDR2 FQNENV. Findings and limits, study-wide: Sequencing from cDNA could over-represent high-TCR-expressing cells.

The investigators reverse transcribed all of the isolated RNA, so they sequenced expressed TCRB transcripts. The repertoire was sequenced with immunoSEQ multiplex PCR; TCRdb's copy has only in-frame clones and lacks some. The table shows a few hundred thousand clones, with about 15% occurring only once. For this clone: What it recognizes is unknown.

Central memory, naive, regulatory and stem cell-like memory CD4+ cells were sorted by CD45RO/CCR7/CD25/CD127/CD95/CD27. The chain links TRBV16 to TRBJ1-5; D is unclear. Input material: naive CD4+ T cells from blood. The sequence was obtained from a woman younger than 30 in good health. DNA of the CDR3: TGTGCCAGCAGTCGTCAGGAAAATCAGCCCCAGCATTTT. Translating it yields CASSRQENQPQHF.